The 4 T cell receptor beta chains below all came from one sample that was sequenced in a study of cytomegalovirus exposure and HLA in healthy donors. The PCR had 60 Vbeta and 13 Jbeta primers. Using immunoSEQ multiplex PCR, the repertoire was profiled, and TCRdb retains in-frame clones only, with some absent. The repertoire has just under 250,000 clones, about four fifths of them found once; the top ten carry 5% to 6.5%. Sequencing was done on a sample of PBMCs. The receptors come from a woman between 40 and 55 years old in good health and CMV-seropositive.

The chain joins TRBV11-3 to TRBJ2-1, with 8 bases that match TRBD2. Losses at the gene ends were 2 bases for V and 4 bases for J; bases not matched to a gene: 10. CDR1 and CDR2 from the germline V gene are SGHNT and YENEEA. This CDR3 has 17 amino acids. For the CDR3, the DNA is TGTGCCAGCAGCTTAATCCGAACTAGCGGCTTATACAATGAGCAGTTCTTC. Its translation: CASSLIRTSGLYNEQFF.

There are a few counts of this clone. V gene TRBV7-2 combines with J gene TRBJ2-7, with D perhaps matching TRBD2 (5 bases). Trimming left V 3 bases short and J 6 bases short, with 15 bases between. Per germline, CDR1 SGHTA and CDR2 FQGNSA. The CDR3 loop spans 14 amino acids. The CDR3 protein is CASSFAGTRSEQYF. The CDR3 nucleotides read TGTGCCAGCAGCTTCGCGGGTACTAGAAGCGAGCAGTACTTC.

CDR3 in DNA: TGTGCCAGCAGTTTGGACAGGGCGGATACGCAGTATTTT. Protein product: CASSLDRADTQYF. The V gene is TRBV6-1, the J gene TRBJ2-3, with TRBD1 identical over 8 bases. The J segment lost 6 bases and the V segment lost 5 bases, leaving 4 bases of the junction unmatched. Germline lookup yields CDR1 MNHNS and CDR2 SASEGT. The CDR3 spans 13 residues.

The V gene is TRBV11-1, the J gene TRBJ2-7; a possible D gene is TRBD2 (6 bases). The CDR3 is made up of 14 amino acids. The germline V gene has CDR1 SGHAT and CDR2 FQDESV (reference sequence). Trimming left V 6 bases short and J 0 bases short, with 12 bases between. The CDR3 is CASRIRDSSYEQYF. The CDR3 bases are TGTGCCAGCAGGATCCGGGACTCCTCCTACGAGCAGTACTTC.